The T cell receptor (beta chain) under discussion was sequenced for a study of control samples from healthy donors and cancer patients (TCRdb year 2020). Comments on this clone: Its antigen is currently not known. The record has no base qualities; no much larger clone is one base away.

Library method: the immunoSEQ multiplex PCR assay. The clones in this table, taken by TCRdb from immuneACCESS, are in-frame only. Not every clone is retained; where verified, under half of the shortfall comes from an unresolved V gene, and the cause of the rest is unknown. Counted in this sample were 84,000 or so clones; 91% of them appeared once. About 16% of the sample lies in the top ten. The sequencing input was blood. The sequence was obtained from a man in his forties or fifties in good health.

The CDR3 sequence is CASSFPHRQASQPQHF. At the DNA level, the sequence is TGTGCCAGCAGCTTTCCTCACCGACAGGCGAGTCAGCCCCAGCATTTT. This receptor chain uses TRBV5-8 and TRBJ1-5; perhaps TRBD1 is the D gene, with 6 bases matching. The germline V gene sets CDR1 to SGHTS and CDR2 to YDEGEE. The junction shows trimming of 2 bases on V and 6 bases on J, plus 18 bases between the germline ends. The CDR3 runs 16 residues from the cysteine to the phenylalanine. Only the CDR3 DNA is retained, 48 bases long and in frame from the first base.